These 4 T cell receptor beta chains share one sample of origin, sequenced in a study of identical twins (dated by TCRdb to the mid-2010s). The library was produced with 5' RACE. The run used an Illumina HiSeq 2000. TCRdb took the public reads, trimmed them with fastp at Q25, ran MiXCR for clone calling and kept in-frame beta chains. One record per CDR3 amino acid sequence lists the most common genes and DNA. The sample table contains around 200,000 distinct CDR3 sequences; only one count was recorded for roughly a tenth of them. The leading ten clones occupy 5.1% of the sample. Material: memory (CD45RO+) T cells sorted from blood. The cell subset or site label, as the study defines it: CD45RO+ enriched T cells. The source is a woman younger than 35 in good health.

The sample holds many counts of this clonotype. This chain joins TRBV12-3 or TRBV12-4 and TRBJ2-1; no clear D gene. V lost 3 bases and J lost 13, with 10 bases in between. The CDR3 has 11 residues. The CDR3 protein is CASSLSVDQFF. CDR3 coding DNA: TGTGCCAGCAGTTTGAGCGTAGATCAGTTCTTC.

This clonotype was found a few times. The rearrangement links TRBV6-5 to TRBJ1-2, with 7 bases matching TRBD1. Germline CDR1 and CDR2: MNHEY and SVGAGI. The length of the CDR3 is 13 residues. Unmatched junction bases numbered 3, after V lost 4 bases and J lost 4 bases. CDR3 DNA sequence: TGTGCCAGCAGTTGGGCAGGGGGCTATGGCTACACCTTC. This codes for CASSWAGGYGYTF.

V is TRBV6-2 or TRBV6-3 and J is TRBJ1-5, with D maybe TRBD1 (5 bases). The CDR3 covers 15 residues. Germline lookup yields CDR1 MNHEY and CDR2 SVGEGT. Trimming took 11 bases from V and 6 from J, leaving 23 bases between them. The DNA of the CDR3 is TGTGCCTCCTCAAAGGCCGGCTCCGGGGGTCAGCCCCAGCATTTT. It translates to CASSKAGSGGQPQHF.

This clonotype showed up many times. The chain combines TRBV11-3 with TRBJ1-1; 10 nucleotides line up with TRBD1. CDR1 is SGHNT and CDR2 is YENEEA in the germline V gene. CDR3 length: 14 residues. V was clipped by 2 bases and J by 5 bases; unmatched bases: 2. The chain's CDR3 is CASSLWTGGTEAFF. CDR3 bases: TGTGCCAGCAGCTTATGGACAGGGGGGACTGAAGCTTTCTTT.